Shown below are 9 T cell receptor beta chains from a single sample sequenced in a study of cytomegalovirus exposure and HLA in healthy donors. It was with 60 Vbeta and 13 Jbeta primers that the PCR ran. The repertoire was sequenced with immunoSEQ multiplex PCR; TCRdb's copy has only in-frame clones and lacks some. The table lists 130,000 to 150,000 clones, roughly 87% of them singletons. Material for sequencing was PBMCs. The receptors come from a man younger than 40 in good health and CMV-seropositive.

The rearrangement links TRBV6-5 to TRBJ1-6; no clear D. The CDR3 sequence is 14 residues long. In germline, CDR1 is MNHEY, CDR2 SVGAGI. Trimming shortened V by 4 bases and J by 10 bases, and 14 bases separated the two germline ends. CDR3 DNA: TGTGCCAGCAGTTCTCCGGGAATAGGGTCACCCCTCCACTTT. It is translated as CASSSPGIGSPLHF.

V is TRBV5-1 and J is TRBJ1-2; D remains ambiguous. V was clipped by 0 bases and J by 8 bases, with 17 bases between them. Germline V lookup: CDR1 SGHRS, CDR2 YFSETQ. CDR3 length equals 15 residues. The CDR3 loop is CASSLESPRGTGYTF. CDR3 nucleotide sequence: TGCGCCAGCAGCTTGGAATCCCCTCGGGGAACAGGCTACACCTTC.

The CDR3 spells CTYRKNTEAFF. DNA for the CDR3: TGCACCTACAGGAAGAACACTGAAGCTTTCTTT. The rearrangement joins TRBV20-1 to TRBJ1-1; tentatively, D is TRBD1 (5 bases). Germline lookup yields CDR1 DFQATT and CDR2 SNEGSKA (reference sequence). The CDR3 spans 11 residues.

The chain couples TRBV27 to TRBJ2-7, with a weak D call TRBD2 (6 bases). Deletions cut 1 base from V and 10 bases from J, with 14 bases between. CDR1 MNHEY and CDR2 SMNVEV come from the germline V gene (reference sequence). This CDR3 contains 13 residues. The CDR3 here is CASSLWATGDQYF. CDR3 sequence (DNA): TGTGCCAGCAGTTTATGGGCGACGGGGGACCAGTACTTC.

V and J are TRBV28 and TRBJ2-7; 8 nucleotides agree with TRBD1. The CDR3 length is 16 residues. CDR1 is MDHEN, CDR2 SYDVKM, per germline. J lost 5 bases, V lost 11 bases, and 20 bases had no gene match. The CDR3 sequence: CAAVPATGGMGDEQYF. The DNA of the CDR3 is TGTGCCGCAGTTCCTGCAACAGGGGGAATGGGTGACGAGCAGTACTTC.

The chain is built from TRBV5-1 and TRBJ2-1, with a possible D match to TRBD1 (5 bases). The ends were cut back, 0 bases at V and 9 bases at J, with 16 bases in the middle. The V gene's germline CDR1 is SGHRS and CDR2 YFSETQ. CDR3 length: 15 amino acids. The CDR3 DNA follows: TGCGCCAGCAGCTTGGTGGGCCAGGTTGGGGCTGAGCAGTTCTTC. Encoded protein: CASSLVGQVGAEQFF.

The chain has TRBV4-1 and TRBJ1-1, with 7 bases matching TRBD1. This CDR3 contains 15 residues. The germline gives CDR1 MGHRA, CDR2 YSYEKL. J lost 1 base, V lost 4 bases, and 6 bases had no gene match. CDR3 residues: CASSPDRSANTEAFF. DNA of the CDR3: TGCGCCAGCAGCCCGGACAGGTCGGCGAACACTGAAGCTTTCTTT.

This rearrangement joins TRBV10-2 to TRBJ2-7; TRBD1 is a possible D gene (6 bases). V lost 2 bases to trimming and J lost 4 bases, with 12 bases between them. This CDR3 region has 14 residues. From germline, CDR1 is WSHSY and CDR2 SAAADI. This chain's CDR3 is CASSETGLTYEQYF. CDR3 sequence (DNA): TGCGCCAGCAGTGAGACAGGGCTTACTTACGAGCAGTACTTC.

The genes are TRBV11-2 and TRBJ1-1; the D gene is possibly TRBD1 (5 bases). Germline V gene sequence: CDR1 SGHAT, CDR2 FQNNGV. Trimming took 1 base from V and 8 from J, leaving 11 bases between them. The CDR3 sequence is 13 residues long. The chain's CDR3 is CASSLVVPGEAFF. CDR3 bases: TGTGCCAGCAGCTTAGTCGTGCCAGGGGAAGCTTTCTTT.